The clone carrying this TCR beta chain showed up just once. The data were taken from a study of blood T cell repertoires in COVID-19. Study in general: The samples span acute and convalescent COVID-19 from the United States, Italy and Spain. Nucleic acid was either cDNA or gDNA, and it came from T cells, B-cell-depleted T cells, or PBMCs.

Study processing details: Reference gene primer amplification yielded estimated nucleated cell counts. This table comes from immunoSEQ multiplex PCR, and its TCRdb copy is limited to in-frame clones, with some not included. V and J calls and clone size are given by that table; D and trimming were obtained from the DNA. Of around 100,000 clones in the sample, about 87% were seen once. This sequence was found in a human donor in a cohort sampled during active COVID-19. The material sequenced was peripheral blood.

This chain's CDR3 is CASSFGTDSYEQYF. In DNA, the CDR3 is TGTGCCAGCAGCTTCGGGACAGACTCCTACGAGCAGTACTTC. V usage is TRBV5-6 and J usage is TRBJ2-7; the match to TRBD1 covers 7 bases. Germline-derived CDR1 and CDR2 are SGHDT and YYEEEE. This CDR3 spans 14 amino acids. The V gene end was trimmed by 2 bases and the J gene end by 0 bases; junction bases not matched to a gene: 2.